These 25 T cell receptor beta chains were all obtained from the same sample, sequenced in a study of T cell responses to AZD1222 COVID-19 vaccine. Measured with immunoSEQ multiplex PCR; TCRdb has only the in-frame clones, and not every one. The sample records 150,000 to 160,000 clones, roughly 90% being singletons. This sample comprised peripheral blood, obtained on day 0 of AZD1222 vaccination. The receptors here all came from an adult in good health.

This sequence joins TRBV30 and TRBJ1-3, with D perhaps TRBD1 (5 bases). CDR1 GTSNPN and CDR2 SVGIG come from the germline V gene (reference sequence). CDR3 length: 17 residues. V lost 8 bases, J lost 0 bases, and 23 bases lay in between. The CDR3 DNA is TGTGCCGCGAGTCCCCTTAACAGGTACCACTCTGGAAACACCATATATTTT. Amino acids: CAASPLNRYHSGNTIYF.

The V and J genes are TRBV4-2 and TRBJ2-7, with TRBD2 matching 7 bases. The length of the CDR3 is 15 residues. CDR1 and CDR2 (germline): LGHNA, YNFKEQ. Losses at the gene ends were 2 bases for V and 4 bases for J; bases not matched to a gene: 8. Here the CDR3 reads CASSQNIAGDYEQYF. The CDR3 coding sequence is TGTGCCAGCAGCCAAAATATAGCGGGTGATTACGAGCAGTACTTC.

V and J are TRBV2 and TRBJ2-5; possibly TRBD1 or TRBD2 for D (5 bases each). The CDR3 has 14 residues. V was clipped by 3 bases and J by 5 bases, with 13 bases between them. The germline gives CDR1 SNHLY, CDR2 FYNNEI. CDR3 coding DNA: TGTGCCAGCAGTGATTCGAGGGGCCGGGAGACCCAGTACTTC. Protein: CASSDSRGRETQYF.

This chain uses TRBV27 with TRBJ2-7, with TRBD1 matching 9 bases. The CDR3 is made up of 15 amino acids. Germline V gene lookup returns CDR1 MNHEY and CDR2 SMNVEV (reference sequence). With 5 bases clipped from V and 2 bases from J, the junction kept 7 bases outside the gene matches. This CDR3 is CASSRPGQGTYEQYF. CDR3 coding DNA: TGTGCCAGCAGTAGACCGGGACAGGGCACCTACGAGCAGTACTTC.

The rearrangement joins TRBV18 to TRBJ1-1; possibly TRBD1 for D (6 bases). The germline V and J ends were trimmed by 10 bases and 0 bases, with 12 bases remaining between them. CDR3 size: 13 residues. Germline values: CDR1 KGHSH, CDR2 LQKENI. The DNA of the CDR3 is TGTGCCACCCGACAGGACATGAACACTGAAGCTTTCTTT. Its protein is CATRQDMNTEAFF.

The rearrangement uses TRBV15 and TRBJ1-3; D unclear. V lost 2 bases and J lost 3, with 14 bases in between. Germline loops: CDR1 LNHNV, CDR2 YYDKDF (reference sequence). The CDR3 loop spans 16 amino acids. The CDR3 nucleotides read TGTGCCACCAGCAGACCCTCAGAGTCGCTTGGAAACACCATATATTTT. It codes for CATSRPSESLGNTIYF.

This clone appeared once. The chain has TRBV2 and TRBJ1-1; possible D gene TRBD1, 5 bases. The germline CDR1 and CDR2 sequences are SNHLY and FYNNEI. Trimming shortened V by 6 bases and J by 0 bases, and 14 bases separated the two germline ends. The CDR3 sequence is 15 residues long. CDR3 in DNA: TGTGCCAGCAGGTGGGGGGACCCCATGAACACTGAAGCTTTCTTT. Translated, it gives CASRWGDPMNTEAFF.

This chain uses TRBV6-6 with TRBJ1-6; no clear D gene. With 3 bases removed from V and 15 bases from J, the gap between germline ends came to 12 bases. CDR1 is MNHNY, CDR2 SVGAGI, per germline (reference sequence). CDR3 length: 12 amino acids. The CDR3 sequence is CASSYGVSFLHF. DNA of the CDR3: TGTGCCAGCAGTTATGGGGTTTCATTCCTCCACTTT.

This chain joins TRBV19 and TRBJ2-6; D uncertain. Trimming left V 1 base short and J 0 bases short, with 7 bases between. Germline V gives CDR1 LNHDA, CDR2 SQIVND (reference sequence). The CDR3 length is 16 residues. CDR3 sequence reads: CASSIVSVSGANVLTF. The DNA for the CDR3 is TGTGCCAGTAGTATAGTCTCCGTCTCTGGGGCCAACGTCCTGACTTTC.

The rearrangement joins TRBV24-1 to TRBJ2-3, with 8 positions matching TRBD1. CDR1 is KGHDR and CDR2 is SFDVKD in the germline V gene. V lost 3 bases and J lost 2; bases outside the gene matches: 6. The CDR3 is made up of 16 amino acids. This chain's CDR3 is CATSDRADRDTDTQYF. The CDR3 coding sequence is TGTGCCACCAGTGATCGGGCGGACAGGGACACAGATACGCAGTATTTT.

The V gene is TRBV27, the J gene TRBJ2-1; D tentatively fits TRBD1 or TRBD2 (5 bases each). CDR3 length: 16 residues. Germline lookup yields CDR1 MNHEY and CDR2 SMNVEV (reference sequence). V was cut by 2 bases and J by 8 bases, with 19 bases left in between. The CDR3, as DNA: TGTGCCAGCAGTTTACCCCATTTGGGGGAGATTGATGAGCAGTTCTTC. Its protein product is CASSLPHLGEIDEQFF.

The rearrangement joins TRBV25-1 to TRBJ1-1; D is ambiguous. The CDR3 extends over 15 amino acids. Germline CDR1 reads MGHDK; CDR2 reads SYGVNS. Trimming took 1 base from V and 6 from J, leaving 15 bases between them. The CDR3 DNA reads as TGTGCCAGCAGTGAATTGTCGAGAGCCCTCCCTGAAGCTTTCTTT. Translation gives CASSELSRALPEAFF. The variable domain in full, with the rest retrieved from reference TRBV25-1 and TRBJ1-1, is EADIYQTPRYLVIGTGKKITLECSQTMGHDKMYWYQQDPGMELHLIHYSYGVNSTEKGDLSSESTVSRIRTEHFPLTLESARPSHTSQYLCASSELSRALPEAFFGQGTRLTVV.

CDR3 sequence: CASPNGVFDGEQYF. The CDR3 region has the DNA TGTGCCAGCCCTAACGGGGTTTTCGATGGGGAGCAGTACTTC. The chain carries TRBV3-1 (or the pseudogene TRBV3-2) and TRBJ2-7, with D maybe TRBD2 (5 bases). The CDR3 has 14 residues. Germline V lookup: CDR1 LGHDT, CDR2 YNNKEL (reference sequence). The germline V and J ends were trimmed by 8 bases and 7 bases, with 21 bases remaining between them.

The chain employs TRBV7-9 and TRBJ2-2, with TRBD1 matching 8 bases. The V and J ends lost 4 bases and 4 bases, in that order; junction bases with no gene match: 5. The CDR3 extends over 15 amino acids. Per germline, CDR1 SEHNR and CDR2 FQNEAQ (reference sequence). CDR3 sequence: CASSSDRGITGELFF. DNA for the CDR3: TGTGCCAGCAGCTCAGACAGGGGTATCACCGGGGAGCTGTTTTTT.

CDR3 residues: CASFSASYEQYF. In DNA form, the CDR3 reads TGTGCCAGCTTTAGCGCTTCCTACGAGCAGTACTTC. The chain is built from TRBV27 and TRBJ2-7; TRBD2 might be the D (5 bases). The CDR3 extends over 12 amino acids. Trimming removed 8 bases from V and 1 base from J, with 9 bases in between. Germline V gene sequence: CDR1 MNHEY, CDR2 SMNVEV (reference sequence).

The chain has TRBV6-5 and TRBJ1-2, with D maybe TRBD1 (5 bases). Germline loops: CDR1 MNHEY, CDR2 SVGAGI. Trimming pared 5 bases from V and 4 bases from J, leaving 11 bases between. CDR3 length equals 13 residues. The CDR3 nucleotides read TGTGCCAGCAGTACCGGGACGGGCTATGGCTACACCTTC. It codes for CASSTGTGYGYTF.

The rearrangement joins TRBV7-3 to TRBJ2-2; TRBD2 matches at 8 bases. The CDR3 length is 17 residues. Losses at the gene ends were 5 bases for V and 6 bases for J; bases not matched to a gene: 14. CDR1 and CDR2 (germline): SGHTA, FQGTGA. Written as DNA, the CDR3 is TGTGCCAGCAGCCCCGCGGGCCTAGCGGGTATACCCGGGGAGCTGTTTTTT. It specifies CASSPAGLAGIPGELFF.

In its sample, this clone was seen a few times. This chain joins TRBV9 and TRBJ2-3, with TRBD2 matching 7 bases. CDR3 length equals 13 residues. The V gene end was trimmed by 3 bases and the J gene end by 10 bases; junction bases not matched to a gene: 8. Germline V gene data show CDR1 as SGDLS and CDR2 as YYNGEE. The CDR3 is CASSDRSRGAQYF. CDR3 coding DNA: TGTGCCAGCAGCGACCGAAGTCGGGGGGCGCAGTATTTT. The full variable domain, rest sourced from reference TRBV9 and TRBJ2-3, is DSGVTQTPKHLITATGQRVTLRCSPRSGDLSVYWYQQSLDQGLQFLIQYYNGEERAKGNILERFSAQQFPDLHSELNLSSLELGDSALYFCASSDRSRGAQYFGPGTRLTVL.

The genes are TRBV7-3 and TRBJ1-4; 9 nucleotides align to TRBD1. This CDR3 is 15 amino acids long. In germline, CDR1 is SGHTA, CDR2 FQGTGA. V shed 5 bases and J 5 bases; nucleotides not matched to a gene: 6. CDR3 residues: CASSATGGRNEKLFF. The DNA for the CDR3 is TGTGCCAGCAGCGCTACAGGGGGCCGGAATGAAAAACTGTTTTTT.

CDR3 amino acids: CASSAQWGLYEQYF. The CDR3 DNA follows: TGTGCCAGCAGTGCACAGTGGGGTCTGTACGAGCAGTACTTC. The rearrangement links TRBV2 to TRBJ2-7, with no clear D. V lost 4 bases and J lost 4, with 14 bases in between. This CDR3 is built from 14 residues. Germline CDR1 reads SNHLY; CDR2 reads FYNNEI.

This clone showed up just once. The V gene is TRBV27, the J gene TRBJ1-1; no firm D call. Germline V lookup: CDR1 MNHEY, CDR2 SMNVEV (reference sequence). Trimming cost V 7 bases and J 1 base, with 4 bases left between them. The CDR3 spans 11 residues. CDR3 in DNA: TGTGCCAGCATCAAGAACACTGAAGCTTTCTTT. Translated: CASIKNTEAFF.

J is TRBJ2-7 and V is TRBV7-9; D gene ambiguous. The CDR3 extends over 11 amino acids. Germline CDR1 is SEHNR and CDR2 is FQNEAQ (reference sequence). Trimming left V 5 bases short and J 3 bases short, with 5 bases between. The CDR3, as DNA: TGTGCCAGCAGCCCCCACTACGAGCAGTACTTC. It specifies CASSPHYEQYF.

The chain employs TRBV15 and TRBJ1-1; D is unresolved. The CDR3 is made up of 15 amino acids. The germline V gene has CDR1 LNHNV and CDR2 YYDKDF (reference sequence). Deletions cut 0 bases from V and 5 bases from J, with 13 bases between. The CDR3 DNA reads as TGTGCCACCAGCAGAGATCTTGGGAGTCAGACTGAAGCTTTCTTT. It yields the protein CATSRDLGSQTEAFF.

The rearrangement links TRBV7-9 to TRBJ2-3; 9 positions agree with TRBD2. The CDR3 loop spans 16 amino acids. Germline V gene lookup returns CDR1 SEHNR and CDR2 FQNEAQ (reference sequence). V lost 5 bases, J lost 0 bases, and 6 bases stayed unmatched. DNA for the CDR3: TGTGCCAGCAGCCAGTTAGCGGGGGCTAGCACAGATACGCAGTATTTT. Encoded protein: CASSQLAGASTDTQYF. The full variable domain, rest sourced from reference TRBV7-9 and TRBJ2-3, is DTGVSQNPRHKITKRGQNVTFRCDPISEHNRLYWYRQTLGQGPEFLTYFQNEAQLEKSRLLSDRFSAERPKGSFSTLEIQRTEQGDSAMYLCASSQLAGASTDTQYFGPGTRLTVL.

V is TRBV9 and J is TRBJ2-1; the D is unclear. Germline assignment: CDR1 SGDLS and CDR2 YYNGEE. V lost 0 bases and J lost 9, with 22 bases in between. The CDR3 has 17 residues. The CDR3 nucleotides are TGTGCCAGCAGCGTAGAAGGGTCCCCCCAAAGATCCAGTGAGCAGTTCTTC. Encoded protein: CASSVEGSPQRSSEQFF.